This T cell receptor (beta chain) was profiled in a study of OX40 agonist ivuxolimab in advanced cancers. Study details: Patients were about 83% male with ages about 23 to 80, mean approximately 58. It was permissible to have had prior anti-PD-1, anti-PD-L1 or anti-CTLA-4 therapy, and under 45% had some.

Assay used: immunoSEQ multiplex PCR; TCRdb lists only in-frame clones, some missing. Of about 61,000 clones in the sample, about 92% were seen once. Systemic immunosuppression or a history of autoimmune disease excluded patients. This clonotype originated in an adult with an advanced solid tumor such as melanoma, head and neck, liver or kidney cancer. The sequencing here drew on CD4+ or CD8+ T cells sorted from blood, taken in a trial of the OX40 agonist ivuxolimab.

The CDR3 loop reads CASSPASTDTQYF. The CDR3 DNA reads TGTGCCAGCAGCCCGGCCAGCACAGATACGCAGTATTTT. The chain employs TRBV6-5 and TRBJ2-3, with D uncertain. The CDR3 runs 13 residues. Trimming cost V 6 bases and J 0 bases, with 7 bases left between them. The germline CDR1 and CDR2 sequences are MNHEY and SVGAGI.